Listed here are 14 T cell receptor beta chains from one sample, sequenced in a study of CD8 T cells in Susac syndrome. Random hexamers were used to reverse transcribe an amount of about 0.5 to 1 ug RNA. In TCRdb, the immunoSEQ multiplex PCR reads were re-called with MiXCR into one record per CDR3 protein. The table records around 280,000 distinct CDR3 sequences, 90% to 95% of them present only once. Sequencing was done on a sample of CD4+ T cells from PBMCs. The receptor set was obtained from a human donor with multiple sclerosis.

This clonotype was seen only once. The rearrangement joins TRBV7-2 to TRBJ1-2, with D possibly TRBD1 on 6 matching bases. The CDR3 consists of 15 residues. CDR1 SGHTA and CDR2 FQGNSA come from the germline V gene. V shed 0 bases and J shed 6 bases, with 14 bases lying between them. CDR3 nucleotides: TGTGCCAGCAGCTTAGCGGTAGGGGGGGCGGATGGCTACACCTTC. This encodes CASSLAVGGADGYTF.

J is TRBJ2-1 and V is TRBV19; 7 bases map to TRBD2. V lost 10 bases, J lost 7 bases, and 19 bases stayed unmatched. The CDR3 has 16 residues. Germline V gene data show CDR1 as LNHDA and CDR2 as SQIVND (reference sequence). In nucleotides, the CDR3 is TGTGCCACCAGGAATGGAGGGCTAGCGGCAGGAAATGAGCAGTTCTTC. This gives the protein CATRNGGLAAGNEQFF. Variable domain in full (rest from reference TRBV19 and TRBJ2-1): DGGITQSPKYLFRKEGQNVTLSCEQNLNHDAMYWYRQDPGQGLRLIYYSQIVNDFQKGDIAEGYSVSREKKESFPLTVTSAQKNPTAFYLCATRNGGLAAGNEQFFGPGTRLTVL.

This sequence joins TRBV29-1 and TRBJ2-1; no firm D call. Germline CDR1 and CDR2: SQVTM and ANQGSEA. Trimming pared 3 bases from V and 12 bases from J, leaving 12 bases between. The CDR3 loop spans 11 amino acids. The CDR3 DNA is TGCAGCGTTGATAGGGCAATGAGGCAGTTCTTC. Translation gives CSVDRAMRQFF.

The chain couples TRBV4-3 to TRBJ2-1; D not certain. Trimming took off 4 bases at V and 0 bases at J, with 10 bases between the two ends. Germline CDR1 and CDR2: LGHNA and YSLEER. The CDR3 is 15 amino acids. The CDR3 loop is CASSPAQSSYNEQFF. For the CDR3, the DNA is TGCGCCAGCAGCCCAGCCCAGAGCTCCTACAATGAGCAGTTCTTC.

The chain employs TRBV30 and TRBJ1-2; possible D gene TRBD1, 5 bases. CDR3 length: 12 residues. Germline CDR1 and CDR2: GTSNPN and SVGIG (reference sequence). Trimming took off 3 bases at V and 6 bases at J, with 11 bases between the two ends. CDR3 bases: TGTGCCTGGAGCGTCGGGGCGCATGGCTACACCTTC. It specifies CAWSVGAHGYTF.

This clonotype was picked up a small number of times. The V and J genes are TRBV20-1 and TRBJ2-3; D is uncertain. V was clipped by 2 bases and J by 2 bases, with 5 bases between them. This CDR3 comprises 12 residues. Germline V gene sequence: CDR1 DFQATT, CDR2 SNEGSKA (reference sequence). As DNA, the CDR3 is TGCAGTGCTAGACCCTCCACAGATACGCAGTATTTT. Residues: CSARPSTDTQYF.

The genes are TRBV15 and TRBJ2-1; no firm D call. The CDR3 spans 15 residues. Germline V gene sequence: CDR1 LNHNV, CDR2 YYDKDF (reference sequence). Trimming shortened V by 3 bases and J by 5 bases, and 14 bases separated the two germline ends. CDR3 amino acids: CATSSRALPHNEQFF. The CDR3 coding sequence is TGTGCCACCAGCAGCCGGGCCTTACCCCACAATGAGCAGTTCTTC.

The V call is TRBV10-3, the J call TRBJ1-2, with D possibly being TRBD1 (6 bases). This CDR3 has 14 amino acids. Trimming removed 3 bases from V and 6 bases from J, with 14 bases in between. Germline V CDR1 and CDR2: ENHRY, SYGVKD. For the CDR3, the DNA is TGTGCCATCAGTGAAGGACAGAGGCTTCATGGCTACACCTTC. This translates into CAISEGQRLHGYTF.

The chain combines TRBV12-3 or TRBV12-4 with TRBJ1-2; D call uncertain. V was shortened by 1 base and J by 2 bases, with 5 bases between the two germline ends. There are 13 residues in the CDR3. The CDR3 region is CASSLVENYGYTF. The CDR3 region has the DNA TGTGCCAGCAGTTTAGTAGAGAACTATGGCTACACCTTC.

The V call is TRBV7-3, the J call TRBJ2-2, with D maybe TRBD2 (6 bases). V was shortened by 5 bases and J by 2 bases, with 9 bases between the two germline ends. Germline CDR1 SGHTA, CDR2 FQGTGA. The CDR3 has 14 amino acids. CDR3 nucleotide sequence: TGTGCCAGCAGCCGTAGCGGTAACACCGGGGAGCTGTTTTTT. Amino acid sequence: CASSRSGNTGELFF. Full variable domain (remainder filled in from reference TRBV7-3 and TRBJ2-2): GAGVSQTPSNKVTEKGKYVELRCDPISGHTALYWYRQSLGQGPEFLIYFQGTGAADDSGLPNDRFFAVRPEGSVSTLKIQRTERGDSAVYLCASSRSGNTGELFFGEGSRLTVL.

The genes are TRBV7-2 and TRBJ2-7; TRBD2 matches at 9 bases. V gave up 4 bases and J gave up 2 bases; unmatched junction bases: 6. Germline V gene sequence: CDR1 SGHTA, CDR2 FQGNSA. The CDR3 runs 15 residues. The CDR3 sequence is CASSSPGTSPYEQYF. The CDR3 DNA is TGTGCCAGCAGCTCTCCCGGGACTAGCCCCTACGAGCAGTACTTC.

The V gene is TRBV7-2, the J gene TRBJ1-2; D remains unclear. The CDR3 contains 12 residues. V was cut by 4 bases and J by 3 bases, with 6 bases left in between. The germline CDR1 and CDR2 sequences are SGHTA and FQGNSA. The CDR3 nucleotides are TGTGCCAGCAGCTCACCCCACTATGGCTACACCTTC. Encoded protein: CASSSPHYGYTF.

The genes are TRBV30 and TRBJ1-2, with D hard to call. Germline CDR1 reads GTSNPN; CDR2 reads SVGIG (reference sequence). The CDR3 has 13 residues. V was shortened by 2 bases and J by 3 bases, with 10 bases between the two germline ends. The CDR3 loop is CAWSTGEDYGYTF. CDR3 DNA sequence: TGTGCCTGGAGTACCGGAGAGGACTATGGCTACACCTTC.

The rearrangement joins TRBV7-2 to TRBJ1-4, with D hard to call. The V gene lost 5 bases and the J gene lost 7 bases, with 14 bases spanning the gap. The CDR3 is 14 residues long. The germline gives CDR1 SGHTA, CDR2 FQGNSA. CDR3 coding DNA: TGTGCCAGCAGCGCGTACCCTCGGGGTGAAAAACTGTTTTTT. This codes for CASSAYPRGEKLFF.